The present entry profiles one T cell receptor beta chain with its context. The sample belongs to a study of blood T cell repertoires in COVID-19. Germline-derived CDR1 and CDR2 are KGHSH and LQKENI. Trimming cost V 2 bases and J 8 bases, with 19 bases left between them. This CDR3 has 16 amino acids. Measured with immunoSEQ multiplex PCR; TCRdb has only the in-frame clones, and not every one. The data contain 85,000 to 100,000 clones, roughly 72% of them singletons. The source material was peripheral blood. The gene calls are TRBV18 and TRBJ2-1; D is unresolved. This TCR derives from a woman aged 55-69 years in a cohort sampled during active or convalescent COVID-19. The CDR3 is CASSPNLGLVGDEQFF. DNA of the CDR3: TGTGCCAGCTCACCAAACCTGGGTCTAGTTGGCGATGAGCAGTTCTTC.